The 28 T cell receptor beta chains presented below share a single source sample, sequenced in a study of CD8 T cells in ankylosing spondylitis. TCRdb reanalysed the 5' RACE reads using MiXCR and keeps one entry per CDR3 protein. The table shows 300,000 to 400,000 distinct CDR3 sequences, with roughly 15% occurring only once. Source material: blood, either unsorted or a sorted T cell fraction (not recorded which). These receptors were taken from a male donor with ankylosing spondylitis or in good health (not recorded which).

In this sample, this clonotype turned up a few times. The rearrangement uses TRBV5-1 and TRBJ1-5; 11 nucleotides line up with TRBD1. The CDR3 covers 17 residues. Germline V gives CDR1 SGHRS, CDR2 YFSETQ. With 2 bases clipped from V and 0 bases from J, the junction kept 4 bases outside the gene matches. This CDR3 is CASSLGQGAYSNQPQHF. As DNA, the CDR3 is TGCGCCAGCAGCTTAGGACAGGGGGCCTATAGCAATCAGCCCCAGCATTTT.

This sequence joins TRBV29-1 and TRBJ2-3, with 8 nucleotides matching TRBD1. V shed 6 bases and J 3 bases; nucleotides not matched to a gene: 8. The CDR3 loop spans 14 amino acids. CDR1 SQVTM and CDR2 ANQGSEA come from the germline V gene. The CDR3 spells CSVDQRQGTDTQYF. The CDR3 coding sequence is TGCAGCGTCGACCAACGACAGGGGACAGATACGCAGTATTTT.

The chain couples TRBV3-1 to TRBJ2-2, with TRBD2 as a possible D gene (5 bases). Trimming took off 5 bases at V and 5 bases at J, with 15 bases between the two ends. The CDR3 length is 15 residues. CDR1 LGHDT and CDR2 YNNKEL come from the germline V gene (reference sequence). The CDR3 coding sequence is TGTGCCAGCAGCTCCGGGATTCACGCAACCGGGGAGCTGTTTTTT. Amino acids: CASSSGIHATGELFF.

This sequence joins TRBV6-1 and TRBJ1-1; 7 nucleotides line up with TRBD1. Per the germline V gene, CDR1 is MNHNS and CDR2 is SASEGT. V lost 6 bases to trimming and J lost 2 bases; unmatched junction nucleotides: 9. This CDR3 contains 15 residues. CDR3 DNA: TGTGCCAGCAGAGCCCCCGGGACAGCAAACACTGAAGCTTTCTTT. It yields the protein CASRAPGTANTEAFF.

The CDR3 region has the DNA TGTGCCACCAGCAGAGACCAAGGGACTAGCTACGAGCAGTACTTC. Residues: CATSRDQGTSYEQYF. This chain connects TRBV15 to TRBJ2-7; TRBD2 matches 8 bases. The CDR3 totals 15 residues. Germline V gene data show CDR1 as LNHNV and CDR2 as YYDKDF (reference sequence). Losses at the gene ends were 0 bases for V and 3 bases for J; bases not matched to a gene: 4. The full variable domain, its missing parts supplied by reference TRBV15 and TRBJ2-7, is DAMVIQNPRYQVTQFGKPVTLSCSQTLNHNVMYWYQQKSSQAPKLLFHYYDKDFNNEADTPDNFQSRRPNTSFCFLDIRSPGLGDTAMYLCATSRDQGTSYEQYFGPGTRLTVT.

The chain is built from TRBV12-3 or TRBV12-4 and TRBJ1-1; D gene ambiguous. Deletions cut 7 bases from V and 3 bases from J, with 18 bases between. The CDR3 sequence is 15 residues long. This CDR3 reads CASTPRVSLYTEAFF. In DNA, the CDR3 is TGTGCCAGCACCCCTCGGGTTAGTCTGTACACTGAAGCTTTCTTT.

This clonotype has just a few counts. The chain has TRBV3-1 and TRBJ2-7, with 11 bases lining up with TRBD2. Germline CDR1 and CDR2: LGHDT and YNNKEL (reference sequence). With 1 base clipped from V and 5 bases from J, the junction kept 7 bases outside the gene matches. CDR3 length: 16 amino acids. The CDR3 nucleotides read TGTGCCAGCAGCCAAGGGCTAGCGGGAGGCCAGGACGAGCAGTACTTC. Protein: CASSQGLAGGQDEQYF.

DNA for the CDR3: TGCGCCAGCAGCCCCCCTACAGGGGTGGATTCACCCCTCCACTTT. Encoded protein: CASSPPTGVDSPLHF. The gene calls are TRBV4-1 and TRBJ1-6; 7 bases align to TRBD1. The CDR3 is 15 residues long. With V trimmed by 4 bases and J by 8 bases, 8 bases remained unmatched. Germline values: CDR1 MGHRA, CDR2 YSYEKL.

The chain recombines TRBV27 with TRBJ1-2; 8 nucleotides line up with TRBD1. The germline CDR1 and CDR2 sequences are MNHEY and SMNVEV (reference sequence). V shed 6 bases, J shed 7 bases, and the junction held 10 bases outside the gene matches. The CDR3 loop spans 14 amino acids. The CDR3 DNA reads as TGTGCCAGCAGCCCTCGACAGGGGACTCTTGGCTACACCTTC. Its protein is CASSPRQGTLGYTF.

There are a few counts of this clonotype. The chain recombines TRBV6-1 with TRBJ2-6; D is undetermined. V was trimmed by 7 bases and J by 0 bases, leaving 10 bases between them. From germline, CDR1 is MNHNS and CDR2 SASEGT. The CDR3 consists of 15 residues. Here the CDR3 reads CASTRSISGANVLTF. The DNA for the CDR3 is TGTGCCAGCACTCGCAGCATCTCTGGGGCCAACGTCCTGACTTTC.

This clonotype was observed a handful of times. The chain uses TRBV20-1 and TRBJ1-1; 9 bases align to TRBD1. V shed 8 bases, J shed 1 base, and the junction held 5 bases outside the gene matches. The CDR3 loop spans 13 amino acids. Germline V gene lookup returns CDR1 DFQATT and CDR2 SNEGSKA (reference sequence). The CDR3 DNA sequence: TGCAGTACCTTGGGACAGGGGAACACTGAAGCTTTCTTT. The encoded protein is CSTLGQGNTEAFF.

This clonotype was seen only a few times. This chain links TRBV10-1 with TRBJ2-7; D possibly corresponds to TRBD2 (5 bases). Trimming took off 4 bases at V and 1 base at J, with 8 bases between the two ends. CDR1 and CDR2 from the germline V gene are WNHNN and SYGVQD (reference sequence). This CDR3 spans 13 amino acids. The CDR3 region is CASSVRASYEQYF. The CDR3 region has the DNA TGCGCCAGCAGTGTGCGGGCTTCCTACGAGCAGTACTTC.

The rearrangement joins TRBV10-3 to TRBJ2-5, with 14 bases matching TRBD2. The CDR3 is made up of 16 amino acids. J gave up 4 bases and V 5 bases, and 6 bases lay outside the gene matches. Germline-derived CDR1 and CDR2 are ENHRY and SYGVKD. The CDR3 coding sequence is TGTGCCATCAGTAGTGCGGGACTAGCGGGAGCAGAGACCCAGTACTTC. Its translation is CAISSAGLAGAETQYF.

In this sample, this clonotype turned up a few times. V usage is TRBV25-1 and J usage is TRBJ1-5, with 9 bases fitting TRBD1. Germline lookup yields CDR1 MGHDK and CDR2 SYGVNS. J lost 0 bases, V lost 0 bases, and 12 bases had no gene match. This CDR3 contains 20 residues. In DNA, the CDR3 is TGTGCCAGCAGTGAATATTGGAGGACAGGGGACTACTATAGCAATCAGCCCCAGCATTTT. Translating it yields CASSEYWRTGDYYSNQPQHF.

This clonotype came up a few times. The chain carries TRBV12-3 or TRBV12-4 and TRBJ2-2; 7 positions agree with TRBD2. The V segment lost 5 bases and the J segment 1 base; nucleotides outside the gene matches: 10. There are 17 residues in the CDR3. The CDR3 DNA follows: TGTGCCAGCAGTCTCTGGGAGGGGATGGGGAACACCGGGGAGCTGTTTTTT. It codes for CASSLWEGMGNTGELFF.

In its sample, this clonotype was seen a few times. The chain uses TRBV7-2 and TRBJ1-1, with no clear D. From germline, CDR1 is SGHTA and CDR2 FQGNSA. The CDR3 length is 14 residues. The V end was cut by 4 bases, the J end by 2 bases, with 11 bases between. DNA for the CDR3: TGTGCCAGCAGCTATAGCCCCACAAACACTGAAGCTTTCTTT. Translated: CASSYSPTNTEAFF.

This clonotype was detected ten times or more. The rearrangement joins TRBV3-1 to TRBJ1-2; D is unclear. The germline CDR1 and CDR2 sequences are LGHDT and YNNKEL (reference sequence). The CDR3 is 14 amino acids. The V and J ends lost 6 bases and 4 bases respectively, with 15 bases between them. The CDR3 loop is CASSSSTAPYGYTF. CDR3 bases: TGTGCCAGCAGTTCCTCTACGGCGCCCTATGGCTACACCTTC.

The chain links TRBV18 to TRBJ2-3; D gene ambiguous. There are 14 residues in the CDR3. V lost 0 bases, J lost 4 bases, and 8 bases lay in between. Germline V gene sequence: CDR1 KGHSH, CDR2 LQKENI. The DNA of the CDR3 is TGTGCCAGCTCACCACCGTCACAGCCAGATACGCAGTATTTT. Its translation is CASSPPSQPDTQYF. The full variable domain, its missing parts supplied by reference TRBV18 and TRBJ2-3, is NAGVMQNPRHLVRRRGQEARLRCSPMKGHSHVYWYRQLPEEGLKFMVYLQKENIIDESGMPKERFSAEFPKEGPSILRIQQVVRGDSAAYFCASSPPSQPDTQYFGPGTRLTVL.

This clonotype was counted between two and nine times. The chain recombines TRBV19 with TRBJ2-7, with TRBD2 matching 13 bases. J was trimmed by 5 bases and V by 2 bases; bases with no gene match: 6. The length of the CDR3 is 16 residues. In germline, CDR1 is LNHDA, CDR2 SQIVND (reference sequence). The CDR3 here is CASSITGGLAGDEQYF. The CDR3 DNA follows: TGTGCCAGTAGTATAACAGGCGGACTAGCGGGAGACGAGCAGTACTTC.

This chain uses TRBV5-6 with TRBJ2-3, with D unclear. V gave up 2 bases and J gave up 3 bases, with 7 bases separating them. The CDR3 totals 13 residues. CDR1 and CDR2 from the germline V gene are SGHDT and YYEEEE. CDR3 coding DNA: TGTGCCAGCAGCTTTTTCCGGACAGATACGCAGTATTTT. Protein sequence: CASSFFRTDTQYF. The full variable domain, rest sourced from reference TRBV5-6 and TRBJ2-3, is DAGVTQSPTHLIKTRGQQVTLRCSPKSGHDTVSWYQQALGQGPQFIFQYYEEEERQRGNFPDRFSGHQFPNYSSELNVNALLLGDSALYLCASSFFRTDTQYFGPGTRLTVL.

This chain links TRBV5-1 with TRBJ2-3; D ambiguous. The CDR3 contains 18 residues. Germline CDR1 reads SGHRS; CDR2 reads YFSETQ. The V end lost 2 bases, the J end lost 4 bases, and 23 bases lay between the germline ends. The CDR3 nucleotides are TGCGCCAGCAGCTTCACTCGGTTAGGGCTCCTTTATGCAGATACGCAGTATTTT. This sequence encodes CASSFTRLGLLYADTQYF.

This chain joins TRBV5-1 and TRBJ2-7; 7 bases match TRBD2. Trimming removed 0 bases from V and 5 bases from J; junction bases left unmatched: 5. Germline CDR1 reads SGHRS; CDR2 reads YFSETQ. CDR3 length: 14 amino acids. The DNA for the CDR3 is TGCGCCAGCAGCTTGGGGGGGGGATTTGACGAGCAGTACTTC. Translated: CASSLGGGFDEQYF.

The CDR3 protein is CASSSLAGAAQYF. CDR3 DNA: TGCGCCAGCAGCTCGTTAGCGGGGGCGGCCCAGTACTTC. The chain joins TRBV5-1 to TRBJ2-5; 9 nucleotides align to TRBD2. Germline V gives CDR1 SGHRS, CDR2 YFSETQ. With 3 bases clipped from V and 9 bases from J, the junction kept 6 bases outside the gene matches. The CDR3 extends over 13 amino acids.

The V call is TRBV20-1, the J call TRBJ2-1; TRBD2 matches at 13 bases. Germline V lookup: CDR1 DFQATT, CDR2 SNEGSKA (reference sequence). V was clipped by 5 bases and J by 7 bases; unmatched bases: 5. This CDR3 region has 14 residues. The CDR3 coding sequence is TGCAGTGCTGGACTAGCGGGGGAGTTGAATGAGCAGTTCTTC. Translated: CSAGLAGELNEQFF.

This chain links TRBV5-1 with TRBJ1-5, with unresolved D. V shed 5 bases and J shed 1 base, with 13 bases lying between them. The length of the CDR3 is 15 residues. CDR1 is SGHRS and CDR2 is YFSETQ in the germline V gene. The CDR3 is CASRTHPDSNQPQHF. CDR3 sequence (DNA): TGCGCCAGCAGGACCCATCCGGACAGCAATCAGCCCCAGCATTTT.

The chain has TRBV6-5 and TRBJ2-7; D is undetermined. Trimming pared 2 bases from V and 2 bases from J, leaving 10 bases between. This CDR3 has 14 residues. The V gene's germline CDR1 is MNHEY and CDR2 SVGAGI. As DNA, the CDR3 is TGTGCCAGCAGTTACGTGGTGGGCACCTACGAGCAGTACTTC. Translating gives CASSYVVGTYEQYF.

The V and J genes are TRBV10-3 and TRBJ1-1; 8 positions agree with TRBD1. V lost 7 bases, J lost 1 base, and 5 bases stayed unmatched. Germline V gives CDR1 ENHRY, CDR2 SYGVKD. This CDR3 spans 14 amino acids. CDR3 in amino acids: CAIKVQGANTEAFF. CDR3 in DNA: TGTGCCATCAAGGTCCAGGGGGCGAACACTGAAGCTTTCTTT.

The chain uses TRBV12-3 or TRBV12-4 and TRBJ1-4; a possible D gene is TRBD1 (6 bases). V was trimmed by 0 bases and J by 10 bases, leaving 9 bases between them. The CDR3 is made up of 13 amino acids. CDR3 loop: CASSLALGGKLFF. CDR3 DNA: TGTGCCAGCAGTTTAGCCCTAGGGGGAAAACTGTTTTTT.